The present T cell receptor delta chain was sequenced within a study of Vδ1+ human thymocytes. The study's findings and limits: Thymic TRG and TRD repertoires appeared highly polyclonal. The authors advised highly purified populations and single-cell validation. Despite high sort purity, roughly 21% of thymic T cell receptor delta sequences were Vdelta2.

Extracted RNA was reverse transcribed into cDNA. Pooled V-gene forward primers with one constant-region reverse primer generated the CDR3 amplicons by multiplex PCR. TCRdb fed the multiplex PCR reads into CATT to redo clone calling. The sample lists just under 55,000 delta-chain clones, 15% to 20% occurring once. The CDR3 length is 16 residues. The V gene lost 4 bases and the J gene lost 4 bases, with 19 bases spanning the gap. CDR1 is TSWWSYY and CDR2 is QGS in the germline V gene. On this clone itself: Its antigen is unknown.

The genes are TRDV1 and TRDJ1; D unresolved. Sequenced input: Vdelta1+ gamma-delta thymocytes from the thymus. Subset in this sample: FACS-sorted CD3+ TCRalphabeta- TCRVdelta1+ TCRVdelta2- thymocytes. This TCR derives from a boy in the first two years of life who had congenital heart surgery. This CDR3 reads CALGGQQFWYLDKLIF. DNA for the CDR3: TGTGCTCTTGGGGGACAACAGTTCTGGTACCTCGATAAACTCATCTTT.